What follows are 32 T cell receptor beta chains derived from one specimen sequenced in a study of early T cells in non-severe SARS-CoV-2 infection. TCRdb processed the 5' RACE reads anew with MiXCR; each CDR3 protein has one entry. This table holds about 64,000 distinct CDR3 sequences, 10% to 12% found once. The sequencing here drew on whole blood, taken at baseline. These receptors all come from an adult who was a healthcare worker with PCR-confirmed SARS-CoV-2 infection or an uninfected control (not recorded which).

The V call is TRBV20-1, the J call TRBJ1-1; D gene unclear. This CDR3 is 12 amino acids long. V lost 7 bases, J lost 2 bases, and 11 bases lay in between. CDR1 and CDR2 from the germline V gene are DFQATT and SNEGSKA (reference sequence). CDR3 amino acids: CSGLSVNTEAFF. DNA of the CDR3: TGCAGTGGTTTATCAGTAAACACTGAAGCTTTCTTT.

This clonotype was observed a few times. The CDR3 DNA sequence: TGCAGTAGTGGAGAAGAGACCCAGTACTTC. Translated: CSSGEETQYF. The V and J genes are TRBV20-1 and TRBJ2-5; D is ambiguous. There are 10 residues in the CDR3. V lost 8 bases to trimming and J lost 3 bases, with 7 bases between them. Germline V gene data show CDR1 as DFQATT and CDR2 as SNEGSKA (reference sequence).

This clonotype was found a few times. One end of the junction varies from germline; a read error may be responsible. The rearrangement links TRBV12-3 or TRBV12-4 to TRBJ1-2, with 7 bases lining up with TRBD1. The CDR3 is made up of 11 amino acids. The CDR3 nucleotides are TGTGCCGGCAGGGGGGCCCGAGGCTACACCTTC. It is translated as CAGRGARGYTF.

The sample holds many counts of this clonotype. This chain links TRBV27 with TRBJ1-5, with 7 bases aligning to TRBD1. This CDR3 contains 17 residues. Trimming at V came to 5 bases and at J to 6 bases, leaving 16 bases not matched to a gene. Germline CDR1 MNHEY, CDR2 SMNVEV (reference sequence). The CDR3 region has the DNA TGTGCCAGCAGTCCCCGGGACAGTTCGGGTGGAGGTCAGCCCCAGCATTTT. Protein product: CASSPRDSSGGGQPQHF.

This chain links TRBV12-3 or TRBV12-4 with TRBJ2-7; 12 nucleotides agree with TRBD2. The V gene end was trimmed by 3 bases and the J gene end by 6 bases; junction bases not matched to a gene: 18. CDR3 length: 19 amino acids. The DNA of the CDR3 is TGTGCCAGCAGTTTCCGACTAGCGGGGGTGGTAACCCCTACATCCGAGCAGTACTTC. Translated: CASSFRLAGVVTPTSEQYF.

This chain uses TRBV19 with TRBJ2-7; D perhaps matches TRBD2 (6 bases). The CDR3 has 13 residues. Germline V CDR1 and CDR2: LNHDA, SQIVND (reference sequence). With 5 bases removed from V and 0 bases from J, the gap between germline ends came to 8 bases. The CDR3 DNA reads TGTGCCAGTAGTCCGGACTACTCCTACGAGCAGTACTTC. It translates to CASSPDYSYEQYF. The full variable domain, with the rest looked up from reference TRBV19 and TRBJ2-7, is DGGITQSPKYLFRKEGQNVTLSCEQNLNHDAMYWYRQDPGQGLRLIYYSQIVNDFQKGDIAEGYSVSREKKESFPLTVTSAQKNPTAFYLCASSPDYSYEQYFGPGTRLTVT.

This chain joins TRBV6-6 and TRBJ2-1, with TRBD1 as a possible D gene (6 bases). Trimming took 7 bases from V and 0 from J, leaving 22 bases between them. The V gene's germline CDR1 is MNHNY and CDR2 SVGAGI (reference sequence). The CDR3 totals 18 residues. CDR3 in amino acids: CASTPLFLDRSSYNEQFF. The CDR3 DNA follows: TGTGCCAGCACCCCTCTCTTCCTCGACAGGAGCTCCTACAATGAGCAGTTCTTC.

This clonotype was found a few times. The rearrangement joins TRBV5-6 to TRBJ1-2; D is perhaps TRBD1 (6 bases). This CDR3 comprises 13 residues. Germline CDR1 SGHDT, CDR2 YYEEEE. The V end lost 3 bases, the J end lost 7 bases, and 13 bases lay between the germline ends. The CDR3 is CASSSQGYGGYTF. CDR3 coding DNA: TGTGCCAGCAGCTCACAGGGTTATGGTGGCTACACCTTC.

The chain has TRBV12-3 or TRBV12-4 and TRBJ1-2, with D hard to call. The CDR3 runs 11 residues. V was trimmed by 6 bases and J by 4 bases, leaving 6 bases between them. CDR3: CASSRVYGYTF. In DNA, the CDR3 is TGTGCCAGCAGCCGTGTCTATGGCTACACCTTC.

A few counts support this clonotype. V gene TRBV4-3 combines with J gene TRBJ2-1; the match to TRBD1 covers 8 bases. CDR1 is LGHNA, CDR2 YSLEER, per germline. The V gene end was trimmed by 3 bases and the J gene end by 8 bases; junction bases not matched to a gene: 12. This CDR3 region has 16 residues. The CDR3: CASSHPRTGRVDEQFF. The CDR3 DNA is TGCGCCAGCAGCCATCCCCGGACAGGGAGAGTAGATGAGCAGTTCTTC.

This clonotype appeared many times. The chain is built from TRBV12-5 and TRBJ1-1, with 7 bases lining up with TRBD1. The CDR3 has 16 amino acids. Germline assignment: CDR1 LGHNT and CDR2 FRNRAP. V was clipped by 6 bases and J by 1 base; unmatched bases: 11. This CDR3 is CASGLTKGAGNTEAFF. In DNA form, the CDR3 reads TGTGCTAGTGGCCTTACGAAGGGGGCCGGGAACACTGAAGCTTTCTTT.

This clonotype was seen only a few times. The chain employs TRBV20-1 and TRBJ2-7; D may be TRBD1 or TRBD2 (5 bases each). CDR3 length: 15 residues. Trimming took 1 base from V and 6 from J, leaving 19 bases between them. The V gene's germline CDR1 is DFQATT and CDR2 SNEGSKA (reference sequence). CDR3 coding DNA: TGCAGTGCTAGAGGGCCCAGACAGAGGGTGGGCGAGCAGTACTTC. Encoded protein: CSARGPRQRVGEQYF.

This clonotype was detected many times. The CDR3 sequence: CSATTGKSTEAFF. The CDR3 DNA follows: TGCAGTGCTACCACAGGGAAGAGCACTGAAGCTTTCTTT. This chain uses TRBV20-1 with TRBJ1-1, with a weak D call TRBD1 (6 bases). The CDR3 is 13 amino acids. Germline V gene lookup returns CDR1 DFQATT and CDR2 SNEGSKA (reference sequence). V lost 4 bases and J 4 bases, leaving 13 bases between the germline ends.

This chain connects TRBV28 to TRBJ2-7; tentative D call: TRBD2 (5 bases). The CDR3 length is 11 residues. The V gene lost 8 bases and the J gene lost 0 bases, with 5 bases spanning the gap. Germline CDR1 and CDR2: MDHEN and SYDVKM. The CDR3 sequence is CASGSSYEQYF. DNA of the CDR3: TGTGCCAGCGGGAGCTCCTACGAGCAGTACTTC.

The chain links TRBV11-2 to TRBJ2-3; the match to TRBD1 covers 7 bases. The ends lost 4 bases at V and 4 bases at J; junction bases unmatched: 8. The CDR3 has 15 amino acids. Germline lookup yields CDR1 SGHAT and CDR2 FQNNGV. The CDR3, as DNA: TGTGCCAGCAGCTCCCAGGGGGTCCCCTCAGATACGCAGTATTTT. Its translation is CASSSQGVPSDTQYF.

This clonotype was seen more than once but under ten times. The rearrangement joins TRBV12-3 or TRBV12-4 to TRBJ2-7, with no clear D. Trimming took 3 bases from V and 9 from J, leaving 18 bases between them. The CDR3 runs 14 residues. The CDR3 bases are TGTGCCAGCAGTTTTGGGCAGTCCAACGCCGGGCAGTACTTC. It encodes CASSFGQSNAGQYF.

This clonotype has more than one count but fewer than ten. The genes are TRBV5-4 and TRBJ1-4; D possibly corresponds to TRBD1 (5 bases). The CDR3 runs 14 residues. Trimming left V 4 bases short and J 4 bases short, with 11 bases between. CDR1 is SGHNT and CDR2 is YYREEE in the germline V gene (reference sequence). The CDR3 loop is CASSPGTVNEKLFF. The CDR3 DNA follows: TGTGCCAGCAGCCCCGGGACCGTTAATGAAAAACTGTTTTTT.

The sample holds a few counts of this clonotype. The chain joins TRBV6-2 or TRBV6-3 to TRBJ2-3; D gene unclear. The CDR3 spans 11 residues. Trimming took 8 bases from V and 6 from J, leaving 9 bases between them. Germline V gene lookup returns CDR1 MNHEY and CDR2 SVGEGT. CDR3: CASRDPDTQYF. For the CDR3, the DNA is TGTGCCAGCCGCGACCCGGATACGCAGTATTTT.

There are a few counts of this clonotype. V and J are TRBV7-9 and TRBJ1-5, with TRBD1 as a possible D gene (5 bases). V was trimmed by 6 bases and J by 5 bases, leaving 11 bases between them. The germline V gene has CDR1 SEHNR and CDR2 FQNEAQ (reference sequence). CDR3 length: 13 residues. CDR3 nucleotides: TGTGCCAGCAGTTCTCGGGGGGATCAGCCCCAGCATTTT. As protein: CASSSRGDQPQHF. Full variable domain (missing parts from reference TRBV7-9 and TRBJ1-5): DTGVSQNPRHKITKRGQNVTFRCDPISEHNRLYWYRQTLGQGPEFLTYFQNEAQLEKSRLLSDRFSAERPKGSFSTLEIQRTEQGDSAMYLCASSSRGDQPQHFGDGTRLSIL.

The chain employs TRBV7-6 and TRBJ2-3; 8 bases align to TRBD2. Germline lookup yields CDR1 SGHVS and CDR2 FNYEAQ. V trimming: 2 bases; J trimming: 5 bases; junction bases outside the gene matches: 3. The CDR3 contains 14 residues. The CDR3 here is CASSLSGGRDTQYF. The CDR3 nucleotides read TGTGCCAGCAGCTTATCGGGGGGGCGAGATACGCAGTATTTT.

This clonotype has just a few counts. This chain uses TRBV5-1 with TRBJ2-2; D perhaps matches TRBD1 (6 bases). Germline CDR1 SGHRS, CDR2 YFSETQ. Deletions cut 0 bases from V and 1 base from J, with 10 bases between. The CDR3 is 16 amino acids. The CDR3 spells CASSLGQGRNTGELFF. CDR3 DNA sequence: TGCGCCAGCAGCTTGGGGCAGGGGAGGAACACCGGGGAGCTGTTTTTT.

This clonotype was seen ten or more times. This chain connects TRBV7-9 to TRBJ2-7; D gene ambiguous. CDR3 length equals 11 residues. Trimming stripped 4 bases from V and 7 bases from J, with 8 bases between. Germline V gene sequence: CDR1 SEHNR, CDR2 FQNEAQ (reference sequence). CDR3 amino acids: CASSYTREQYF. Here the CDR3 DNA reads TGTGCCAGCAGCTACACGCGGGAGCAGTACTTC.

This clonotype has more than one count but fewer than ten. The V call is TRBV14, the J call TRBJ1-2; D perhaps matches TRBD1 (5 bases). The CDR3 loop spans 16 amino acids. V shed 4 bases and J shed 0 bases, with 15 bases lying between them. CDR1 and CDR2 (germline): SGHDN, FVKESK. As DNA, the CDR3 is TGTGCCAGCAGCCCCAGTGGGGCCCTCGCTAACTATGGCTACACCTTC. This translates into CASSPSGALANYGYTF. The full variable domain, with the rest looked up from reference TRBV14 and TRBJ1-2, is EAGVTQFPSHSVIEKGQTVTLRCDPISGHDNLYWYRRVMGKEIKFLLHFVKESKQDESGMPNNRFLAERTGGTYSTLKVQPAELEDSGVYFCASSPSGALANYGYTFGSGTRLTVV.

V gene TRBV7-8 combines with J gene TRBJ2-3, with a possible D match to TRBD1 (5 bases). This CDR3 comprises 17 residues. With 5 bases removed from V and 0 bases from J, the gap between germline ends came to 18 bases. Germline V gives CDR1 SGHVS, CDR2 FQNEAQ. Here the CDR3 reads CASSPSLRVRSTDTQYF. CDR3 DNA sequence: TGTGCCAGCAGCCCGTCCCTCAGGGTCCGAAGCACAGATACGCAGTATTTT.

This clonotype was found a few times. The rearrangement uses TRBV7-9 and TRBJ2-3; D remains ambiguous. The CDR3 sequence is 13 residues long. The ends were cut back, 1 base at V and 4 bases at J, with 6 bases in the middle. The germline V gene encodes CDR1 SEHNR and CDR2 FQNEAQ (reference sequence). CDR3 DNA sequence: TGTGCCAGCAGCTTAGGAAACTCAGATACGCAGTATTTT. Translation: CASSLGNSDTQYF.

The CDR3 protein is CASSLLPAGGHGDTQYF. Here the CDR3 DNA reads TGTGCCAGCAGCTTATTACCAGCGGGGGGGCATGGCGATACGCAGTATTTT. The chain employs TRBV7-3 and TRBJ2-3; 10 nucleotides align to TRBD2. The CDR3 is 17 amino acids. Germline V lookup: CDR1 SGHTA, CDR2 FQGTGA. Trimming at V came to 2 bases and at J to 6 bases, leaving 11 bases not matched to a gene. The full variable domain, in which reference TRBV7-3 and TRBJ2-3 provide the parts outside the CDR3, is GAGVSQTPSNKVTEKGKYVELRCDPISGHTALYWYRQSLGQGPEFLIYFQGTGAADDSGLPNDRFFAVRPEGSVSTLKIQRTERGDSAVYLCASSLLPAGGHGDTQYFGPGTRLTVL.

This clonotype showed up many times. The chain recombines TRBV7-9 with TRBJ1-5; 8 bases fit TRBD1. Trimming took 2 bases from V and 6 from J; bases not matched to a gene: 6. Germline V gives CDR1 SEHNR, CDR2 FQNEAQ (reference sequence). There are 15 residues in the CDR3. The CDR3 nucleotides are TGTGCCAGCAGCTTAACCGGACAGGGCGGTCAGCCCCAGCATTTT. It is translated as CASSLTGQGGQPQHF.

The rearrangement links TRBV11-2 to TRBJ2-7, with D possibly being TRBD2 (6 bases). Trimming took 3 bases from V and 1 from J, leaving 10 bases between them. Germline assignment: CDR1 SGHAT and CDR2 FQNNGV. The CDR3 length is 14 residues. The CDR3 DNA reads TGTGCCAGCAGCTTCCGGGACTGGTCCTACGAGCAGTACTTC. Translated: CASSFRDWSYEQYF.

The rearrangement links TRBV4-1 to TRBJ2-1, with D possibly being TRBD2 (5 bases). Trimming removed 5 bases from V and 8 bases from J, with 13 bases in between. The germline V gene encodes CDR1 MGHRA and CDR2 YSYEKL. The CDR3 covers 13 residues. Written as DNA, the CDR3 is TGCGCCAGCAGCACCACCGGGGTCGATGAGCAGTTCTTC. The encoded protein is CASSTTGVDEQFF.

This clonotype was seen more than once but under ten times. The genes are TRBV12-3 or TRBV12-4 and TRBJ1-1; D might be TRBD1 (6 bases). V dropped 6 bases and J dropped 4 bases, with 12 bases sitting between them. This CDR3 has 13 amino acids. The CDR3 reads CASRTGSSTEAFF. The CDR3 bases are TGTGCCAGCAGAACAGGGTCTAGCACTGAAGCTTTCTTT.

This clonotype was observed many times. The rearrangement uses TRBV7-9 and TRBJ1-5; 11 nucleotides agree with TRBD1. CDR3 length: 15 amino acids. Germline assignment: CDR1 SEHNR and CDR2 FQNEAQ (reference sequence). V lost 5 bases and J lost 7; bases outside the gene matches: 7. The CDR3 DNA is TGTGCCAGCAGCCCGGACAGGGGGCTACGGCAGCCCCAGCATTTT. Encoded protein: CASSPDRGLRQPQHF. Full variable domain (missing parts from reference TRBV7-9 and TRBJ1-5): DTGVSQNPRHKITKRGQNVTFRCDPISEHNRLYWYRQTLGQGPEFLTYFQNEAQLEKSRLLSDRFSAERPKGSFSTLEIQRTEQGDSAMYLCASSPDRGLRQPQHFGDGTRLSIL.

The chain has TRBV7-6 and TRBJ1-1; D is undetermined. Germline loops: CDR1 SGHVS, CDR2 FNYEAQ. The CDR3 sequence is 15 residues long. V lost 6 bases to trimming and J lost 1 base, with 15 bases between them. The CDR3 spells CASRTITNGNTEAFF. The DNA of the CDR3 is TGTGCCAGCAGGACGATAACAAATGGGAACACTGAAGCTTTCTTT. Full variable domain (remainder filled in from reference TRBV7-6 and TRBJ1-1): GAGVSQSPRYKVTKRGQDVALRCDPISGHVSLYWYRQALGQGPEFLTYFNYEAQQDKSGLPNDRFSAERPEGSISTLTIQRTEQRDSAMYRCASRTITNGNTEAFFGQGTRLTVV.